This T cell receptor (beta chain) was documented in a study of blood T cell repertoires in COVID-19. Study details: Sites across the United States, Italy and Spain contributed samples from acute and convalescent COVID-19. The cDNA or gDNA used as material had been derived from T cells, B-cell-depleted T cells, or PBMCs.

Cohort 3 donors were reported recovered after two negative PCRs, clearance, or symptom resolution. In the source study's methods: Amplifying reference gene primers gave estimates of nucleated cell counts. Clones were sequenced by immunoSEQ multiplex PCR, and TCRdb holds only the in-frame ones, with some missing. V and J calls and clone size are those listed in that table; D and trimming were worked out from the DNA. The top ten hold more than 5% of the sample, which has some 160,000 clones, around four fifths seen once. The trim removed 1 base at V and 0 bases at J, leaving 8 bases unmatched. The CDR3 totals 18 residues. From germline, CDR1 is SGHTA and CDR2 FQGNSA.

This TCR was recovered from a woman aged 40 to 49 who had recovered from COVID-19. The genes are TRBV7-2 and TRBJ2-3; the match to TRBD2 covers 9 bases. Material for sequencing was PBMCs or T cells enriched from blood (not recorded which). The CDR3 DNA reads as TGTGCCAGCAGCTTAGAGCTGGCGGGGGGGCCTAGCACAGATACGCAGTATTTT. It specifies CASSLELAGGPSTDTQYF.